This note documents a single T cell receptor (beta chain) sequence. Its antigen is unidentified. This sample is part of a study of PD-1 blockade in classical Hodgkin lymphoma. Study conclusions and caveats: By cycle point C4D1, TCR diversity had risen significantly in CD4+ cells (but not CD8+ cells). Complete responders showed a baseline diversity that resembled the diversity of newly diagnosed patients. With respect to the repertoire differences, their causes, possibly disease activity or prior therapy, remain undefined. Relapsed/refractory patients reportedly had lower baseline diversity than newly diagnosed patients.

Patients all relapsed after autologous stem cell transplantation, and there was variation in brentuximab vedotin exposure. The data were produced by immunoSEQ multiplex PCR, yet TCRdb's version contains in-frame clones alone and is incomplete. The sample consists of 20,000 to 30,000 clones, roughly 80% of them appearing once. Germline V gives CDR1 SEHNR, CDR2 FQNEAQ (reference sequence). CDR3 length: 13 amino acids. Trimming removed 5 bases from V and 4 bases from J, with 11 bases in between. This sample comprised peripheral blood mononuclear cells (PBMCs), obtained before the second cycle of nivolumab. The sequence was collected from a human donor with classical Hodgkin lymphoma. The chain couples TRBV7-9 to TRBJ1-2, with a possible D match to TRBD1 (6 bases). CDR3 residues: CASSPGGFYGYTF. Written as DNA, the CDR3 is TGTGCCAGCAGCCCGGGGGGCTTCTATGGCTACACCTTC.